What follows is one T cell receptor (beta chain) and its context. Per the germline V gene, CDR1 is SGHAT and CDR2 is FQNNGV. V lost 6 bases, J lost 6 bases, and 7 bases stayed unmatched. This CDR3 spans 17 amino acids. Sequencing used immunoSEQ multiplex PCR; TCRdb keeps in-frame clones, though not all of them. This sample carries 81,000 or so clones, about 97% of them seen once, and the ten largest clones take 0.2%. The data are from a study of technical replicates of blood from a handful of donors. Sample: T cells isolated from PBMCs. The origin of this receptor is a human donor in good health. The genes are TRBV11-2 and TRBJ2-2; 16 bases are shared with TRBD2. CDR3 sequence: CASRSGLAGGPPGELFF. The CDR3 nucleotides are TGTGCCAGCAGGTCGGGACTAGCGGGAGGGCCGCCCGGGGAGCTGTTTTTT.